Listed here are 17 T cell receptor beta chains from one sample, sequenced in a study of vaccination and CD4 T cells after COVID-19. The Oncomine TCR Beta short-read assay was what sequenced the DNA obtained from cultured CD4+ T cells. TCRdb analysed the PCR reads with MiXCR anew, one entry per CDR3 protein. The data hold 11,000 to 15,000 distinct CDR3 sequences, with more than 55% observed a single time. Treatment here: roughly ten-day PBMC culture with coronavirus spike peptide pools or control peptides (ViraFEST assay). The antigens of these receptors remain unknown. The sequencing input was CD4+ T cells from blood, cultured in vitro. Every receptor here comes from a human donor who had recovered from COVID-19.

The sample holds one count of this clonotype. The chain couples TRBV2 to TRBJ2-1, with TRBD2 matching 11 bases. The CDR3 runs to 15 residues. Per the germline V gene, CDR1 is SNHLY and CDR2 is FYNNEI. V was clipped by 6 bases and J by 4 bases; unmatched bases: 5. The CDR3 region is CASSELAGGYNEQFF. The CDR3 bases are TGTGCCAGCAGCGAGCTAGCGGGGGGTTACAATGAGCAGTTCTTC.

The chain is built from TRBV27 and TRBJ2-3, with a weak D call TRBD2 (6 bases). CDR3 size: 13 residues. Germline V gene sequence: CDR1 MNHEY, CDR2 SMNVEV (reference sequence). The V end was cut by 5 bases, the J end by 7 bases, with 13 bases between. The CDR3 loop reads CASSPLGGNTQYF. CDR3 in DNA: TGTGCCAGCAGTCCACTCGGGGGAAATACGCAGTATTTT.

This chain connects TRBV7-6 to TRBJ1-3, with a tentative D call TRBD1 (6 bases). V was trimmed by 5 bases and J by 0 bases, leaving 14 bases between them. CDR3 length equals 16 residues. Germline lookup yields CDR1 SGHVS and CDR2 FNYEAQ. The CDR3 loop reads CASSPQQGNSGNTIYF. CDR3 in DNA: TGTGCCAGCAGCCCGCAACAGGGTAACTCTGGAAACACCATATATTTT.

By sample fraction, this clonotype is medium-sized. The rearrangement uses TRBV28 and TRBJ2-3, with unresolved D. Germline V gene data show CDR1 as MDHEN and CDR2 as SYDVKM. This CDR3 spans 15 amino acids. Between the trimmed V and J ends, which lost 9 bases and 6 bases, there was a span of 22 bases. DNA for the CDR3: TGTGCCAGTCGCGCCGCGGACGGGTTAAGGGATACGCAGTATTTT. This encodes CASRAADGLRDTQYF. Full variable domain (outside the CDR3, taken from reference TRBV28 and TRBJ2-3): DVKVTQSSRYLVKRTGEKVFLECVQDMDHENMFWYRQDPGLGLRLIYFSYDVKMKEKGDIPEGYSVSREKKERFSLILESASTNQTSMYLCASRAADGLRDTQYFGPGTRLTVL.

This clonotype was seen a handful of times. V gene TRBV6-1 combines with J gene TRBJ1-2; D is unclear. The germline CDR1 and CDR2 sequences are MNHNS and SASEGT. The V and J ends lost 6 bases and 2 bases respectively, with 19 bases between them. The length of the CDR3 is 16 residues. The CDR3 loop is CASRATTSLPNYGYTF. In DNA form, the CDR3 reads TGTGCCAGCAGGGCGACAACCAGCTTACCAAACTATGGCTACACCTTC.

The chain combines TRBV20-1 with TRBJ2-3; perhaps D is TRBD1 or TRBD2 (5 bases each). The V end lost 1 base, the J end lost 4 bases, and 6 bases lay between the germline ends. Germline V CDR1 and CDR2: DFQATT, SNEGSKA (reference sequence). This CDR3 is 12 amino acids long. This CDR3 is CSARGGADTQYF. The CDR3 DNA reads as TGCAGTGCTAGAGGAGGGGCAGATACGCAGTATTTT.

The rearrangement joins TRBV6-5 to TRBJ1-1; no reliable D call. The CDR3 has 12 residues. The germline gives CDR1 MNHEY, CDR2 SVGAGI. V gave up 4 bases and J gave up 8 bases, with 11 bases separating them. The CDR3 DNA reads TGTGCCAGCAGTTCAAGGACGGGCGAAGCTTTCTTT. This codes for CASSSRTGEAFF.

This clonotype appeared a few times. The J gene is TRBJ2-1, the V gene TRBV27; a possible D gene is TRBD2 (6 bases). The germline V gene has CDR1 MNHEY and CDR2 SMNVEV (reference sequence). Trimming took off 5 bases at V and 0 bases at J, with 8 bases between the two ends. The CDR3 is 14 amino acids. CDR3 in DNA: TGTGCCAGCAGTCGGGAGACCTCCTACAATGAGCAGTTCTTC. Its translation: CASSRETSYNEQFF.

This clonotype was detected only a few times. The chain is built from TRBV20-1 and TRBJ2-5; 9 bases line up with TRBD2. This CDR3 is built from 15 residues. V lost 5 bases to trimming and J lost 5 bases; unmatched junction nucleotides: 12. Germline lookup yields CDR1 DFQATT and CDR2 SNEGSKA (reference sequence). The DNA for the CDR3 is TGCAGTGCTCGGGAGACTAGCGGTTGGGGGGAGACCCAGTACTTC. Amino acids: CSARETSGWGETQYF.

CDR3 residues: CASSPQEHGTYGYTF. The CDR3 DNA is TGTGCCAGCTCACCACAAGAGCACGGAACCTATGGCTACACCTTC. The chain couples TRBV18 to TRBJ1-2; D not resolved. Germline lookup yields CDR1 KGHSH and CDR2 LQKENI. The CDR3 spans 15 residues. V gave up 1 base and J gave up 4 bases, with 13 bases separating them.

As to this clonotype: At one end the junction does not follow the germline gene, possibly because of a read error. V is TRBV7-7 and J is TRBJ2-3; D is unresolved. The CDR3 has 14 residues. CDR1 SSHAT and CDR2 FNYEAQ come from the germline V gene (reference sequence). The CDR3 protein is CASSLSSKTDTQYF. The CDR3 nucleotides are TGTGCTAGCAGCTTGTCGAGCAAGACAGATACGCAGTATTTT.

This clonotype was recorded once. The chain combines TRBV4-1 with TRBJ2-7; maybe TRBD1 (6 bases). Germline CDR1 reads MGHRA; CDR2 reads YSYEKL. The V end was cut by 4 bases, the J end by 4 bases, with 14 bases between. The CDR3 is 14 amino acids. CDR3 loop: CASSPYLGAYEQYF. CDR3 DNA: TGCGCCAGCAGCCCCTACTTGGGGGCGTACGAGCAGTACTTC.

This clonotype was recorded only once. The chain recombines TRBV28 with TRBJ2-2; 8 bases are shared with TRBD2. Germline CDR1 reads MDHEN; CDR2 reads SYDVKM. The CDR3 spans 13 residues. The V and J ends lost 8 bases and 6 bases, in that order; junction bases with no gene match: 5. The CDR3 region is CASARGGAGELFF. In DNA form, the CDR3 reads TGTGCCAGCGCCCGGGGGGGAGCCGGGGAGCTGTTTTTT.

This clonotype appeared a single time. V gene TRBV29-1 combines with J gene TRBJ1-5; D is perhaps TRBD1 (5 bases). Deletions cut 4 bases from V and 2 bases from J, with 12 bases between. Looked up from germline, CDR1 is SQVTM and CDR2 is ANQGSEA. This CDR3 spans 14 amino acids. The CDR3 spells CSVVPGTGNQPQHF. CDR3 nucleotide sequence: TGCAGCGTTGTCCCAGGGACGGGCAATCAGCCCCAGCATTTT.

The chain carries TRBV20-1 and TRBJ2-3; either TRBD1 or TRBD2 may supply D (5 bases each). Germline CDR1 DFQATT, CDR2 SNEGSKA (reference sequence). The V gene lost 5 bases and the J gene lost 3 bases, with 12 bases spanning the gap. The CDR3 length is 13 residues. The CDR3 coding sequence is TGCAGTGCTCCGGGACCCGGGACAGATACGCAGTATTTT. Residues: CSAPGPGTDTQYF.

This rearrangement joins TRBV19 to TRBJ2-3; D is ambiguous. The CDR3 loop spans 15 amino acids. V was clipped by 5 bases and J by 2 bases, with 14 bases between them. Germline V gives CDR1 LNHDA, CDR2 SQIVND (reference sequence). For the CDR3, the DNA is TGTGCCAGTAGTCCCCACTCGGTTTACACAGATACGCAGTATTTT. Translation: CASSPHSVYTDTQYF.

This clonotype was seen just once. V usage is TRBV15 and J usage is TRBJ2-2; D not certain. V was clipped by 10 bases and J by 3 bases, with 15 bases between them. CDR3 length equals 14 residues. Germline V gives CDR1 LNHNV, CDR2 YYDKDF (reference sequence). The chain's CDR3 is CAIRLLTYTGELFF. The CDR3 DNA is TGTGCCATTCGTCTCCTCACTTACACCGGGGAGCTGTTTTTT.